These T cell receptor beta chains were read from a single sample in a study of blood T cell repertoires in COVID-19. Repertoires were generated with immunoSEQ multiplex PCR, while TCRdb's copy carries only in-frame clones and drops some. The table lists under 85,000 clones, more than 70% of them singletons. Material: peripheral blood. The receptors originated from a man aged 50 to 60 with active COVID-19. Each CDR3 is given with its conserved first and last residue. Fields, in order: J gene, V gene, clone size, D gene, CDR3 DNA, CDR3 protein. D genes are given only for firm matches. Where a row states a size, it is once, few, many or the class of an expanded clone; other rows omit it.

>TRBJ2-3|TRBV15|NA|TRBD2
TGTGCCACCAGCAGGGGGCGTCGAGGTTCTAGCGGGAGGTTAGATACGCAGTATTTT
CATSRGRRGSSGRLDTQYF
>TRBJ2-5|TRBV9|NA|TRBD1
TGTGCCTCCAACCCTCAGGGGGCGGTAATTGAGACCCAGTACTTC
CASNPQGAVIETQYF
>TRBJ1-1|TRBV29-1|NA|NA
TGCAGCGCTCGACACATCCTTTTAGAGGAAGCTTTCTTT
CSARHILLEEAFF
>TRBJ2-7|TRBV3-1/TRBV3-2|NA|TRBD1
TGTGCCAGCAGCCGAGGACAGGGTTTCAACGAGCAGTACTTC
CASSRGQGFNEQYF
>TRBJ1-2|TRBV29-1|NA|NA
TGCAGCGCTCTGAAAACTAAATATGGCTACACCTTC
CSALKTKYGYTF
>TRBJ2-7|TRBV28|NA|TRBD2
TGTGCCAGCGGGTATAGCGGGAGGTTGGACGAGCAGTACTTC
CASGYSGRLDEQYF
>TRBJ2-5|TRBV6-2/TRBV6-3|many|TRBD2
TGTGCCAGCAGTACTAGCGGGAGGGAGGAGACCCAGTACTTC
CASSTSGREETQYF
>TRBJ2-2|TRBV18|NA|TRBD1
TGTGCCAGCTCACCAAGGGCGAGGGGGCGCGTTGGGAACACCGGGGAGCTGTTTTTT
CASSPRARGRVGNTGELFF
>TRBJ2-1|TRBV28|NA|TRBD2
TGTGCCAGCAGTTTATTCGCTAGCGGGTCTCACAATGAGCAGTTCTTC
CASSLFASGSHNEQFF
>TRBJ2-7|TRBV30|once|NA
TGTGCCTGGAGTGTAGCCACCCACGAGCAGTACTTC
CAWSVATHEQYF
>TRBJ2-1|TRBV15|NA|NA
TGTGCCACCAGCAGAGACAGAGGTGAGCAGTTCTTC
CATSRDRGEQFF
>TRBJ2-2|TRBV7-9|NA|TRBD1
TGTGCCAGCAGCCACCGACAGGGACAGAACACCGGGGAGCTGTTTTTT
CASSHRQGQNTGELFF
>TRBJ2-5|TRBV24-1|once|NA
TGTGCCACCAGTGATTTGCTCCAGGGAGGATTGGAGACCCAGTACTTC
CATSDLLQGGLETQYF
>TRBJ1-2|TRBV2|NA|NA
TGTGCCAGCGGTACAGGGATCGGCTACACCTTC
CASGTGIGYTF